This TCR beta chain is drawn from a study of T cell repertoires in cytomegalovirus infection. Study details: Evidence of both CMV infection and a matching HLA type came from public TCR beta signatures. Overall study results and limits: CMV carriers with the relevant HLA were identified by cumulative public TCR beta family frequency. HLA-C-restricted CMV clonotypes gave the most frequent clonotype in two of eight donors.

Germline loops: CDR1 SGHAT, CDR2 FQNNGV. V gave up 0 bases and J gave up 1 base; unmatched junction bases: 5. The CDR3 has 16 residues. This clonotype was picked up a small number of times. Antigen specificity is unknown. TCRdb reanalysed the reads using MiXCR and keeps one entry per CDR3 protein. The repertoire has 150,000 to 160,000 distinct CDR3 sequences, around a quarter of them found once; the top ten carry approximately 11%. Sequenced material: PBMCs. This clonotype was obtained from a human donor in good health (CMV status not recorded). Some clones in this sample may be carry-over from other donors' samples. The chain joins TRBV11-2 to TRBJ2-5; 7 bases are shared with TRBD2. The CDR3: CASSLDLRGTQETQYF. The CDR3 DNA reads TGTGCCAGCAGCTTAGATCTGCGGGGGACCCAAGAGACCCAGTACTTC.